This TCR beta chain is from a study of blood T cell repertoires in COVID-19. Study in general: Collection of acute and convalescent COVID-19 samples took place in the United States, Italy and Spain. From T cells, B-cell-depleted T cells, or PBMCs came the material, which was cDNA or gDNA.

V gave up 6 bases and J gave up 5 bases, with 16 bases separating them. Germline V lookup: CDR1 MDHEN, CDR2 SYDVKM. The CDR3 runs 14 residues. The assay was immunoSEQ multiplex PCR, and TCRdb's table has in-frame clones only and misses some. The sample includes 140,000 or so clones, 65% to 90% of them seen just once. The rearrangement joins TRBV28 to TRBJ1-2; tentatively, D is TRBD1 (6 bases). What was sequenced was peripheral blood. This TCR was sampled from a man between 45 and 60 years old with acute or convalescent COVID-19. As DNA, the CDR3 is TGTGCCAGCAGAGAGACAGGACCAGGGTATGGCTACACCTTC. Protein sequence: CASRETGPGYGYTF.